The 15 T cell receptor beta chains below come from one sample, sequenced in a study of T cells in Graves' hyperthyroidism and ophthalmopathy. What was amplified from RNA transcripts were TCR beta CDR3 regions. First-round RT-PCR targeting the TCR CDR3 was performed with the HTBI primer set. TCRdb reprocessed the multiplex PCR reads via MiXCR and lists one record per CDR3 protein. Here the sample spans 280,000 or so distinct CDR3 sequences, 25% being singletons. Input material: blood. Source of these receptors: a man aged 35-49 years with Graves' hyperthyroidism that later progressed to Graves' ophthalmopathy.

There are many counts of this clonotype. The chain couples TRBV18 to TRBJ1-2, with D perhaps matching TRBD1 (5 bases). V dropped 6 bases and J dropped 3 bases, with 14 bases sitting between them. CDR3 size: 14 residues. Germline loops: CDR1 KGHSH, CDR2 LQKENI. DNA for the CDR3: TGTGCCAGCTCCGATGTCAGGGCGGACTATGGCTACACCTTC. Protein product: CASSDVRADYGYTF. The variable domain in full, with the rest retrieved from reference TRBV18 and TRBJ1-2, is NAGVMQNPRHLVRRRGQEARLRCSPMKGHSHVYWYRQLPEEGLKFMVYLQKENIIDESGMPKERFSAEFPKEGPSILRIQQVVRGDSAAYFCASSDVRADYGYTFGSGTRLTVV.

This clonotype was detected ten times or more. This chain joins TRBV11-3 and TRBJ2-5; perhaps D is TRBD1 or TRBD2 (7 bases each). Per the germline V gene, CDR1 is SGHNT and CDR2 is YENEEA. Trimming left V 6 bases short and J 0 bases short, with 11 bases between. The CDR3 consists of 14 residues. CDR3 nucleotide sequence: TGTGCCAGCAGTCAGGGGGGGTACCAAGAGACCCAGTACTTC. Amino acids: CASSQGGYQETQYF.

This clonotype was observed at least ten times. The V gene is TRBV10-3, the J gene TRBJ2-7, with TRBD2 identical over 10 bases. The germline V gene has CDR1 ENHRY and CDR2 SYGVKD. The CDR3 extends over 15 amino acids. V shed 5 bases, J shed 0 bases, and the junction held 4 bases outside the gene matches. The CDR3 loop reads CAISPSGSLSYEQYF. The DNA of the CDR3 is TGTGCCATCAGTCCTAGCGGGAGCCTCTCCTACGAGCAGTACTTC.

This clonotype has at least ten counts. The rearrangement uses TRBV7-3 and TRBJ2-2; weak D call: TRBD1 (6 bases). The CDR3 is 13 amino acids. Trimming left V 4 bases short and J 6 bases short, with 9 bases between. The germline V gene encodes CDR1 SGHTA and CDR2 FQGTGA. The CDR3 is CASSSAGAGELFF. Written as DNA, the CDR3 is TGTGCCAGCAGCTCAGCAGGGGCCGGGGAGCTGTTTTTT. The full variable domain, completed using reference TRBV7-3 and TRBJ2-2, is GAGVSQTPSNKVTEKGKYVELRCDPISGHTALYWYRQSLGQGPEFLIYFQGTGAADDSGLPNDRFFAVRPEGSVSTLKIQRTERGDSAVYLCASSSAGAGELFFGEGSRLTVL.

This clonotype was observed many times. The chain carries TRBV27 and TRBJ2-7; maybe TRBD2 (6 bases). Trimming cost V 8 bases and J 0 bases, with 14 bases left between them. Germline CDR1 and CDR2: MNHEY and SMNVEV (reference sequence). This CDR3 comprises 14 residues. Here the CDR3 reads CASGTGTRSYEQYF. In DNA form, the CDR3 reads TGTGCCAGCGGAACCGGGACTCGCTCCTACGAGCAGTACTTC.

The chain links TRBV12-3 or TRBV12-4 to TRBJ1-1; the D is unclear. This CDR3 has 15 amino acids. V lost 6 bases, J lost 2 bases, and 16 bases lay in between. CDR3 nucleotides: TGTGCCAGCAGCCTTCTGAACCCGATAAACACTGAAGCTTTCTTT. Its protein product is CASSLLNPINTEAFF.

The chain combines TRBV6-2 or TRBV6-3 with TRBJ1-2; the D gene is possibly TRBD1 (6 bases). Germline V lookup: CDR1 MNHEY, CDR2 SVGEGT. The ends were cut back, 2 bases at V and 4 bases at J, with 14 bases in the middle. This CDR3 region has 15 residues. The CDR3, as DNA: TGTGCCAGCAGTTACGACAGGACCGTCCCCTATGGCTACACCTTC. Translated: CASSYDRTVPYGYTF.

Many counts were recorded for this clonotype. The J gene is TRBJ2-5, the V gene TRBV10-3, with D maybe TRBD1 (5 bases). CDR1 and CDR2 from the germline V gene are ENHRY and SYGVKD. This CDR3 comprises 16 residues. With 3 bases removed from V and 3 bases from J, the gap between germline ends came to 17 bases. Here the CDR3 reads CAISDLRDSSKETQYF. The DNA for the CDR3 is TGTGCCATCAGTGACCTCAGGGATTCAAGCAAAGAGACCCAGTACTTC.

This clonotype was counted many times. This chain links TRBV13 with TRBJ2-7; D gene uncertain. This CDR3 contains 14 residues. Germline V gene sequence: CDR1 PRHDT, CDR2 FYEKMQ (reference sequence). V was pared by 2 bases and J by 7 bases, with 15 bases between. Written as DNA, the CDR3 is TGTGCCAGCAGCTTAAGTAGAGTCAGCTTGGAGCAGTACTTC. Its translation: CASSLSRVSLEQYF.

This clonotype showed up just a few times. The genes are TRBV28 and TRBJ1-1; D unclear. Trimming shortened V by 6 bases and J by 0 bases, and 8 bases separated the two germline ends. Germline CDR1 MDHEN, CDR2 SYDVKM. CDR3 length equals 13 residues. The CDR3: CASRIPMNTEAFF. The DNA for the CDR3 is TGTGCCAGCAGAATACCGATGAACACTGAAGCTTTCTTT.

This clonotype showed up many times. This chain uses TRBV19 with TRBJ1-6; D remains ambiguous. The CDR3 contains 14 residues. CDR1 is LNHDA and CDR2 is SQIVND in the germline V gene (reference sequence). V gave up 9 bases and J gave up 9 bases, with 18 bases separating them. CDR3 nucleotide sequence: TGTGCCAGCCGCCGAGGAGGACGAGGTTCACCCCTCCACTTT. As protein: CASRRGGRGSPLHF.

This clonotype was recorded many times. The CDR3 is CSASRDRTYEQYF. CDR3 bases: TGCAGTGCCAGCCGGGACAGGACCTACGAGCAGTACTTC. The chain links TRBV20-1 to TRBJ2-7; 8 bases fit TRBD1. The germline CDR1 and CDR2 sequences are DFQATT and SNEGSKA (reference sequence). J lost 2 bases, V lost 6 bases, and 6 bases had no gene match. The CDR3 covers 13 residues.

The V and J genes are TRBV30 and TRBJ1-1; D ambiguous. The germline V gene has CDR1 GTSNPN and CDR2 SVGIG (reference sequence). This CDR3 contains 13 residues. The V end lost 4 bases, the J end lost 3 bases, and 12 bases lay between the germline ends. CDR3 region: CAWTPGMDTEAFF. CDR3 coding DNA: TGTGCCTGGACACCGGGGATGGACACTGAAGCTTTCTTT.

This clonotype occurred many times. V and J are TRBV12-3 or TRBV12-4 and TRBJ1-1; TRBD1 aligns across 7 bases. This CDR3 region has 14 residues. With V trimmed by 7 bases and J by 1 base, 6 bases remained unmatched. CDR3 nucleotides: TGTGCCAGCACCTGGGACAGAGAGAACACTGAAGCTTTCTTT. This sequence encodes CASTWDRENTEAFF.

The chain has TRBV30 and TRBJ1-1; 8 bases fit TRBD1. Trimming took 7 bases from V and 3 from J; bases not matched to a gene: 4. Looked up from germline, CDR1 is GTSNPN and CDR2 is SVGIG (reference sequence). The CDR3 consists of 12 residues. The CDR3: CALEDRDTEAFF. CDR3 in DNA: TGTGCCTTGGAGGACAGGGACACTGAAGCTTTCTTT.